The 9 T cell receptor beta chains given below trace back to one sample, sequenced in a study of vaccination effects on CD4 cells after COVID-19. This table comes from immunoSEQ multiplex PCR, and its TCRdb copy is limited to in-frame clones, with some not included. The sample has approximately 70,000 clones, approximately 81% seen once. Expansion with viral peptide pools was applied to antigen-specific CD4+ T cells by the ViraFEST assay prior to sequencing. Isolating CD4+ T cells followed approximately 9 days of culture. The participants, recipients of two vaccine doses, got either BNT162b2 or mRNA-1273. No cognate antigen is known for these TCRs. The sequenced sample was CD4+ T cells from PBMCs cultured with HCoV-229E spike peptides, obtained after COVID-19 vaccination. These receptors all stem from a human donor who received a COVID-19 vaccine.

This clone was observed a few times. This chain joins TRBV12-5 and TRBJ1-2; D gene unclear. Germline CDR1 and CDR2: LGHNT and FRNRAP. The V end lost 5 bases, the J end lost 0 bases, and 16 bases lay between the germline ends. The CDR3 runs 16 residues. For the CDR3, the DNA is TGTGCTAGTGGTCCCGCCGATATTAGGACTAACTATGGCTACACCTTC. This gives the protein CASGPADIRTNYGYTF.

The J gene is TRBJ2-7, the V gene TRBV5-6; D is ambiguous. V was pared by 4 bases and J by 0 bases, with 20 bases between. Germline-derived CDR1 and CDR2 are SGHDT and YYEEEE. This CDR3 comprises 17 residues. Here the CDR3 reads CASSIRLRSYSSYEQYV. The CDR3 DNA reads TGTGCCAGCAGCATCCGCCTCAGGTCGTACAGCTCCTACGAGCAGTACGTC.

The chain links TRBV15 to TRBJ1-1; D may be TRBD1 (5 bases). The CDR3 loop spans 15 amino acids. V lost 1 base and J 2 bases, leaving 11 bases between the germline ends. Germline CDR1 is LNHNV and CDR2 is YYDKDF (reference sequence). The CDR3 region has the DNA TGTGCCACCAGCAGAGGGGGGACGTACAACACTGAAGCTTTCTTT. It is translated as CATSRGGTYNTEAFF.

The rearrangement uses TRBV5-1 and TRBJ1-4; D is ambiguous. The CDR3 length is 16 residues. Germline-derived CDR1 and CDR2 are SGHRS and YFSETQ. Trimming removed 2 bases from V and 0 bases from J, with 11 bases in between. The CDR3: CASSLVVGATNEKLFF. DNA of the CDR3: TGCGCCAGCAGCTTAGTGGTTGGCGCAACTAATGAAAAACTGTTTTTT.

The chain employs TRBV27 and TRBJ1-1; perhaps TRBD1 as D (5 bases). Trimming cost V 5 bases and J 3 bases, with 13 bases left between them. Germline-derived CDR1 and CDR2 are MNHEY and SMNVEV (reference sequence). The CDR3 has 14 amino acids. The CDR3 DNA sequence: TGTGCCAGCAGTCGGCCAGGGCTCGACACTGAAGCTTTCTTT. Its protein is CASSRPGLDTEAFF.

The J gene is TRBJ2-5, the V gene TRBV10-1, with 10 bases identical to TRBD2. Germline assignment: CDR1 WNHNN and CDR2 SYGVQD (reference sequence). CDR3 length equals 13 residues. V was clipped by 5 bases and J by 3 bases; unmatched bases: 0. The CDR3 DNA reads TGCGCCAGCAGTACTAGCGGGGAAGAGACCCAGTACTTC. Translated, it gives CASSTSGEETQYF.

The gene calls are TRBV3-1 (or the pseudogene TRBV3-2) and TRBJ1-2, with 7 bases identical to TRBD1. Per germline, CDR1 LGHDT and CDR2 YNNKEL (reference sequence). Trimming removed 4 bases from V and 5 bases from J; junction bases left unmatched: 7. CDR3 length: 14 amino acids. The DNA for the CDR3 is TGTGCCAGCAGCCCGGGGACAGCTTTTTATGGCTACACCTTC. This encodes CASSPGTAFYGYTF.

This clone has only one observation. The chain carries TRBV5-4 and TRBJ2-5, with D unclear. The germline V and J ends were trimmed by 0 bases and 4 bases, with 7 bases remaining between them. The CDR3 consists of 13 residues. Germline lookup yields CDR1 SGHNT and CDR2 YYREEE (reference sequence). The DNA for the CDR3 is TGTGCCAGCAGCTTGGGGACGATAGAGACCCAGTACTTC. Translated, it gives CASSLGTIETQYF.

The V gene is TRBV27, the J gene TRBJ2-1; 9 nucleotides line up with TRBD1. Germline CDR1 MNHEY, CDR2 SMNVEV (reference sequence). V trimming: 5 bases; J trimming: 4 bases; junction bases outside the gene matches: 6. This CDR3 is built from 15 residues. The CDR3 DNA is TGTGCCAGCAGTGACACCGGGACAGGGTACAATGAGCAGTTCTTC. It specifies CASSDTGTGYNEQFF.